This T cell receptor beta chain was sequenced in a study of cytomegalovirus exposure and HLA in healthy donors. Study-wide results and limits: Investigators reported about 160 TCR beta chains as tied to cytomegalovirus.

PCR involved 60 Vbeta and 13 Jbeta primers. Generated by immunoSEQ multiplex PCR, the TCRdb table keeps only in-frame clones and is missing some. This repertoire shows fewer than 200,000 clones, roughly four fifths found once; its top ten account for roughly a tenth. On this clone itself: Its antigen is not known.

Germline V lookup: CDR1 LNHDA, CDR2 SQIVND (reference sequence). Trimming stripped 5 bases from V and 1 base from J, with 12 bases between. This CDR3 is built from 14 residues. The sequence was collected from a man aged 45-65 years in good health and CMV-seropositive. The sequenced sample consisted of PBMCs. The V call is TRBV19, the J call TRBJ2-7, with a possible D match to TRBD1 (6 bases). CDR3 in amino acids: CASSPGANSYEQYF. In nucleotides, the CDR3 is TGTGCCAGTAGTCCAGGGGCGAATTCCTACGAGCAGTACTTC.